This TCR beta chain is from a study of T cells in Graves' hyperthyroidism and ophthalmopathy. There are 12 residues in the CDR3. Germline lookup yields CDR1 DFQATT and CDR2 SNEGSKA (reference sequence). The V and J ends lost 6 bases and 9 bases, in that order; junction bases with no gene match: 4. It was RNA transcripts that yielded the amplified TCR beta CDR3 regions. In the first-round RT-PCR of the TCR CDR3, the HTBI primer set was used. MiXCR, run by TCRdb on the multiplex PCR reads, gives a single entry per CDR3 protein. The data hold more than 350,000 distinct CDR3 sequences, with approximately 14% observed a single time. This clonotype has only a few counts.

The sample was blood. This sequence originates from a woman aged 55-70 years with Graves' ophthalmopathy. V usage is TRBV20-1 and J usage is TRBJ2-1; 11 nucleotides agree with TRBD2. The CDR3 nucleotides are TGCAGTGCCTTAGGACTAGCGGGTGAGCAGTTCTTC. Protein product: CSALGLAGEQFF.